The 12 T cell receptor beta chains reported below all come from one sample, sequenced in a study of blood T cell repertoires in COVID-19. Profiled with immunoSEQ multiplex PCR; TCRdb holds only in-frame clones, not every one. The top ten clones hold less than 20% of a sample with approximately 90,000 clones, about 80% of them seen once. The sequenced sample was peripheral blood. All receptors derive from an elderly woman with acute or convalescent COVID-19.

The chain recombines TRBV11-2 with TRBJ2-2; 7 nucleotides line up with TRBD2. Unmatched junction bases numbered 8, after V lost 7 bases and J lost 3 bases. CDR1 is SGHAT and CDR2 is FQNNGV in the germline V gene. The CDR3 is 15 amino acids. This CDR3 reads CASTMKGRDTGELFF. DNA of the CDR3: TGTGCCAGCACCATGAAGGGGAGGGACACCGGGGAGCTGTTTTTT.

The J gene is TRBJ2-2, the V gene TRBV7-6; no reliable D call. Per the germline V gene, CDR1 is SGHVS and CDR2 is FNYEAQ. Trimming took off 0 bases at V and 0 bases at J, with 8 bases between the two ends. The CDR3 length is 16 residues. CDR3 DNA sequence: TGTGCCAGCAGCTTAGCGTCCAGGACGAACACCGGGGAGCTGTTTTTT. Its translation: CASSLASRTNTGELFF.

V and J are TRBV7-6 and TRBJ2-5; 11 bases are shared with TRBD1. Germline V gene lookup returns CDR1 SGHVS and CDR2 FNYEAQ. This CDR3 spans 15 amino acids. V trimming: 4 bases; J trimming: 1 base; junction bases outside the gene matches: 2. The CDR3 protein is CASSSDRGRQETQYF. CDR3 DNA: TGTGCCAGCAGCTCGGACAGGGGGCGCCAAGAGACCCAGTACTTC.

This chain uses TRBV4-2 with TRBJ2-1; unclear D gene. CDR3 length: 14 residues. Germline loops: CDR1 LGHNA, CDR2 YNFKEQ. Trimming took off 0 bases at V and 9 bases at J, with 12 bases between the two ends. The CDR3 bases are TGTGCCAGCAGCCAAGATCTTGGGCCCCTTGAGCAGTTCTTC. Translating gives CASSQDLGPLEQFF.

This chain connects TRBV6-5 to TRBJ2-3; 10 bases are a match to TRBD1. The CDR3 covers 14 residues. CDR1 MNHEY and CDR2 SVGAGI come from the germline V gene. The junction had 3 bases not matched to a gene; V was cut back by 5 bases and J by 4 bases. For the CDR3, the DNA is TGTGCCAGCAGTATGACAGGGGGCCCAGATACGCAGTATTTT. Protein sequence: CASSMTGGPDTQYF.

The V and J genes are TRBV19 and TRBJ2-1; a weak D match, TRBD2 (6 bases). This CDR3 has 14 residues. Trimming cost V 3 bases and J 9 bases, with 15 bases left between them. The germline V gene encodes CDR1 LNHDA and CDR2 SQIVND (reference sequence). The CDR3 is CASSIYGSVGEQFF. The CDR3 DNA is TGTGCCAGTAGTATCTACGGGAGTGTAGGTGAGCAGTTCTTC.

The rearrangement joins TRBV5-4 to TRBJ2-7; no clear D. V was shortened by 2 bases and J by 2 bases, with 11 bases between the two germline ends. Germline V lookup: CDR1 SGHNT, CDR2 YYREEE (reference sequence). CDR3 length: 14 residues. CDR3 nucleotide sequence: TGTGCCAGCAGCTTTAGTCCCATGCCCTACGAGCAGTACTTC. It encodes CASSFSPMPYEQYF.

This chain uses TRBV7-9 with TRBJ1-3; D gene unclear. The CDR3 has 14 amino acids. Germline CDR1 and CDR2: SEHNR and FQNEAQ (reference sequence). V lost 7 bases and J 3 bases, leaving 13 bases between the germline ends. CDR3 bases: TGTGCCAGCACCCCCGGTCCGGGTGGAAACACCATATATTTT. Protein sequence: CASTPGPGGNTIYF.

CDR3 residues: CSVEDGSGGEKLFF. In DNA, the CDR3 is TGCAGCGTTGAAGATGGCTCGGGGGGGGAAAAACTGTTTTTT. This chain connects TRBV29-1 to TRBJ1-4; D may be TRBD1 (5 bases). V was pared by 0 bases and J by 8 bases, with 13 bases between. The CDR3 runs 14 residues. CDR1 and CDR2 from the germline V gene are SQVTM and ANQGSEA.

This chain connects TRBV18 to TRBJ2-3; TRBD2 might be the D (6 bases). Germline V gives CDR1 KGHSH, CDR2 LQKENI. This CDR3 spans 16 amino acids. V lost 4 bases, J lost 5 bases, and 19 bases lay in between. The CDR3 loop is CASSRSGTPGEDTQYF. The CDR3 coding sequence is TGTGCCAGCTCACGTTCGGGGACTCCCGGGGAAGATACGCAGTATTTT. Full variable domain (remainder filled in from reference TRBV18 and TRBJ2-3): NAGVMQNPRHLVRRRGQEARLRCSPMKGHSHVYWYRQLPEEGLKFMVYLQKENIIDESGMPKERFSAEFPKEGPSILRIQQVVRGDSAAYFCASSRSGTPGEDTQYFGPGTRLTVL.

This clone is a singleton in its sample. V gene TRBV29-1 combines with J gene TRBJ2-1, with D unresolved. With 5 bases removed from V and 2 bases from J, the gap between germline ends came to 13 bases. The CDR3 is made up of 14 amino acids. Germline loops: CDR1 SQVTM, CDR2 ANQGSEA. Here the CDR3 reads CSVLLDKPYNEQFF. CDR3 nucleotide sequence: TGCAGCGTTCTTCTCGACAAACCCTACAATGAGCAGTTCTTC.

This clone occurred once. CDR3 DNA sequence: TGTGCCTGGAGAATAGGGGCCTCTGGAAACACCATATATTTT. It is translated as CAWRIGASGNTIYF. J is TRBJ1-3 and V is TRBV30; possibly TRBD1 for D (5 bases). V was cut by 3 bases and J by 0 bases, with 9 bases left in between. The CDR3 runs to 14 residues. The germline V gene encodes CDR1 GTSNPN and CDR2 SVGIG (reference sequence).